The sample holds a few counts of the clone carrying this T cell receptor (beta chain). The CDR3 is 12 amino acids. Trimming removed 4 bases from V and 5 bases from J, with 11 bases in between. Germline V gene lookup returns CDR1 SQVTM and CDR2 ANQGSEA. The assay was immunoSEQ multiplex PCR, and TCRdb's table has in-frame clones only and misses some. The data contain 210,000 or so clones, around 80% of them singletons. This entry comes from a study of blood T cell repertoires in COVID-19. Sequences were obtained from peripheral blood. The clonotype was recovered from an elderly woman with active or convalescent COVID-19. The chain couples TRBV29-1 to TRBJ2-5; D is perhaps TRBD1 (5 bases). DNA for the CDR3: TGCAGCGTTGGGCAGGGAAAGGAGACCCAGTACTTC. This translates into CSVGQGKETQYF.